The sequence of this T cell receptor (beta chain) was determined in a study of a mutant IDH1 vaccine in newly diagnosed glioma. Measured with immunoSEQ multiplex PCR; TCRdb has only the in-frame clones, and not every one. The table lists tens of thousands of clones, roughly 90% of them singletons. Concerning this clone itself: Its antigen is still unknown.

This sample's time point: week 5, during vaccination. It was 300 ug of mutant IDH1 20-mer peptide that made up each vaccine dose, given with topical imiquimod. Losses at the gene ends were 2 bases for V and 9 bases for J; bases not matched to a gene: 4. The CDR3 extends over 15 amino acids. Germline CDR1 is SGHAT and CDR2 is FQNNGV. This clonotype was obtained from a woman aged 50 to 65 with glioma. The rearrangement uses TRBV11-2 and TRBJ1-6; 10 nucleotides line up with TRBD1. The sample was PBMCs, taken from a glioma patient whose treatment included an IDH1 peptide vaccine. This CDR3 reads CASSLIRDRGSPLHF. The CDR3 DNA reads as TGTGCCAGCAGCTTAATTAGGGACAGGGGTTCACCCCTCCACTTT.